This T cell receptor (beta chain) emerged from a study of blood T cells in healthy people across ages. General study findings and limits: Expanded clonotype changes were possibly confounded by unknown donor CMV status. In long-lived donors, naive CD4+ cell counts and diversity exceeded those of aged donors. TCR beta diversity, measured per million T cells, fell in a roughly linear way with age.

Next came a second PCR, run for 7 to 11 cycles, which used a sample-barcoded 5' primer along with a J-beta primer mix. Template switching added a 12-random-nucleotide identifier to every cDNA molecule. TCRdb processed the 5' RACE reads anew with MiXCR; each CDR3 protein has one entry. The table has approximately 1,700,000 distinct CDR3 sequences, about two fifths seen once. V trimming: 5 bases; J trimming: 7 bases; junction bases outside the gene matches: 8. This CDR3 has 15 residues. From germline, CDR1 is SGHTA and CDR2 FQGNSA. This clonotype turned up a few times. Its matching antigen is unknown. This sequence originates from a human donor in good health. This chain uses TRBV7-2 with TRBJ2-1; TRBD2 matches at 10 bases. Material for sequencing was blood. CDR3 DNA: TGTGCCAGCAGCCCTTCAGCGGGGGGGCCGAATGAGCAGTTCTTC. Translated, it gives CASSPSAGGPNEQFF.